This T cell receptor (beta chain) was identified during a study of cytomegalovirus exposure and HLA in healthy donors. About the research overall: Earlier, about 180 million T cells were analyzed, and about 100 million unique TCR beta sequences were found among them. Unique TCRs from HLA-typed donors, around 79 million of them, were held in an early data release. Study-wide points: One variant, a missense change in DCLRE1C, was linked in a later analysis to TCR beta V- and J-gene trimming. Within the data, a cluster of highly shared sequence variants was likely a sequencing artifact.

Turning to this clone: Its matching antigen is unknown.

V lost 3 bases to trimming and J lost 0 bases, with 11 bases between them. The CDR3 contains 15 residues. CDR1 is SGHTA, CDR2 FQGTGA, per germline. Use of 60 Vbeta and 13 Jbeta primers characterized the PCR. The assay was immunoSEQ multiplex PCR, and TCRdb's table has in-frame clones only and misses some. This sample's clone table lists about 130,000 clones. The sample taken for sequencing was PBMCs. The sequence was obtained from a middle-aged woman in good health and CMV-seropositive. The chain combines TRBV7-3 with TRBJ1-1; D gene uncertain. The CDR3 loop reads CASSFSLVVNTEAFF. The CDR3, as DNA: TGTGCCAGCAGCTTCTCTCTGGTAGTGAACACTGAAGCTTTCTTT.